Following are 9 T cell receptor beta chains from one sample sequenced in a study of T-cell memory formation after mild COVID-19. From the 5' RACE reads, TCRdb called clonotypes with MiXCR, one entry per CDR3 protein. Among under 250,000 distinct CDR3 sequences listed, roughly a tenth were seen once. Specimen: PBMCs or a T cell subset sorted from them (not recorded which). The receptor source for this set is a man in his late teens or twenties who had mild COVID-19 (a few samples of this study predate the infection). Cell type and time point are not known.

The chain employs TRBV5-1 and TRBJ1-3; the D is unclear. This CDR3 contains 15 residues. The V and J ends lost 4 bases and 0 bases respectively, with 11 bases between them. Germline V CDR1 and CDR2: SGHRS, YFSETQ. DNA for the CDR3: TGCGCCAGCAGCGAGACGGTTTCCTCTGGAAACACCATATATTTT. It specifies CASSETVSSGNTIYF. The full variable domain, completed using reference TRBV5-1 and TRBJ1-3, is KAGVTQTPRYLIKTRGQQVTLSCSPISGHRSVSWYQQTPGQGLQFLFEYFSETQRNKGNFPGRFSGRQFSNSRSEMNVSTLELGDSALYLCASSETVSSGNTIYFGEGSWLTVV.

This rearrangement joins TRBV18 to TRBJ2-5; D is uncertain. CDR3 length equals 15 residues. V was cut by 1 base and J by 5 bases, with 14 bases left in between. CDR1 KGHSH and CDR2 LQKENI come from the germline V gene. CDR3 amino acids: CASSPRVNSGETQYF. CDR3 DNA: TGTGCCAGCTCACCACGGGTCAACTCCGGCGAGACCCAGTACTTC.

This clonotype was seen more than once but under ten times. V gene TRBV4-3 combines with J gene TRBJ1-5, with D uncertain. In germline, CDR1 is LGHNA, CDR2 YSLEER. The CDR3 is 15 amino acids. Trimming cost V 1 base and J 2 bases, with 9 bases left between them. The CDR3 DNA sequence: TGCGCCAGCAGCCAAGGCGGGCGAGGCAATCAGCCCCAGCATTTT. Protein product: CASSQGGRGNQPQHF.

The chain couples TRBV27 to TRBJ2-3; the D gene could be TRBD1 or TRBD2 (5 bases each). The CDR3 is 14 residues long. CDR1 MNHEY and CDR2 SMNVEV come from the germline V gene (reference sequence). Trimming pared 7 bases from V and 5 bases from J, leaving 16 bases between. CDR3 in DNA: TGTGCCAGCACCGGGACCTCCGCAGGAGATACGCAGTATTTT. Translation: CASTGTSAGDTQYF.

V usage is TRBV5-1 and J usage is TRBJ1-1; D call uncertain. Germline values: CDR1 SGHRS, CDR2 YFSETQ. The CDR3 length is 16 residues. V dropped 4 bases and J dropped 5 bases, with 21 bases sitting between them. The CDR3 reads CASSLFSVGLMTEAFF. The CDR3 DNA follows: TGCGCCAGCAGCCTTTTTTCGGTAGGATTGATGACTGAAGCTTTCTTT.

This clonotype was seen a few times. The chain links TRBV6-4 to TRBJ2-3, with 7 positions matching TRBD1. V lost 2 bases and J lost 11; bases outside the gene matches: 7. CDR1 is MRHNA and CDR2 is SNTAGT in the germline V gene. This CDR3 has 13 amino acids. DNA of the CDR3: TGTGCCAGCAGTGACAACAGGGGTCTTGGGCAGTATTTT. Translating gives CASSDNRGLGQYF.

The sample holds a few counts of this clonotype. CDR3 coding DNA: TGTGCCAGCAGCCCCGGGCTAGCCATACAAGAGACCCAGTACTTC. This translates into CASSPGLAIQETQYF. This chain uses TRBV11-3 with TRBJ2-5; tentative D call: TRBD2 (5 bases). CDR1 and CDR2 from the germline V gene are SGHNT and YENEEA. This CDR3 has 15 amino acids. V was clipped by 5 bases and J by 2 bases, with 15 bases between them.

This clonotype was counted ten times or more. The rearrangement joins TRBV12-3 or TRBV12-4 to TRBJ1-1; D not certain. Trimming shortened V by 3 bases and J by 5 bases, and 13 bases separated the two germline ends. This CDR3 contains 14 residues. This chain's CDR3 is CASSFHGEGTEAFF. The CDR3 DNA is TGTGCCAGCAGTTTTCACGGGGAAGGGACTGAAGCTTTCTTT.

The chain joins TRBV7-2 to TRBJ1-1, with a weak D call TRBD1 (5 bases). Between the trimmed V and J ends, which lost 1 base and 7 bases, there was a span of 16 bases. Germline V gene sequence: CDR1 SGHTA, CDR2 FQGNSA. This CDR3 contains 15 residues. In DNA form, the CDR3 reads TGTGCCAGCAGCTTAGAGGTGGGGCGTAGGGGTGAAGCTTTCTTT. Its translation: CASSLEVGRRGEAFF.